This TCR beta chain was identified during a study of shared clonotypes between healthy human individuals. Study-level findings and limits: When compared with the clonotypes that were shared by all four sorted-subset donors, the non-shared clonotypes turned out to have lower generation probabilities.

This CDR3 region has 19 residues. Germline CDR1 GTSNPN, CDR2 SVGIG (reference sequence). Losses at the gene ends were 1 base for V and 1 base for J; bases not matched to a gene: 16. The method was immunoSEQ multiplex PCR; TCRdb's version includes in-frame clones alone and lacks a portion of them. Of approximately 2.4 million clones listed, 90% to 97% are singletons. For this clone: Its specificity is not known.

The specimen sequenced was naive CD4+ T cells sorted from blood. Subset reported: CD45RA+ positively selected. This receptor was obtained from a man aged 18 to 29 in good health. The rearrangement links TRBV30 to TRBJ1-2; 9 bases fit TRBD1. The CDR3 DNA follows: TGTGCCTGGAGTGCCCTCCGGCCGGGACAGGGCAGTAATAACTATGGCTACACCTTC. Its translation is CAWSALRPGQGSNNYGYTF.